These 27 T cell receptor beta chains were sequenced from one sample in a study of blood T cell repertoires in COVID-19. Some clones are missing from TCRdb's copy, which holds only in-frame ones; the method was immunoSEQ multiplex PCR. In the table there are approximately 68,000 clones, about 90% of which are singletons. Sequenced input: peripheral blood. All receptors derive from a man aged 45-65 years with active COVID-19.

The genes are TRBV5-1 and TRBJ1-1, with D uncertain. The CDR3 covers 15 residues. Germline CDR1 reads SGHRS; CDR2 reads YFSETQ. V was shortened by 4 bases and J by 2 bases, with 15 bases between the two germline ends. The CDR3 nucleotides read TGCGCCAGCAGCCGTGATGACGGGGTAAACACTGAAGCTTTCTTT. It translates to CASSRDDGVNTEAFF.

V is TRBV9 and J is TRBJ2-2; D unclear. CDR1 SGDLS and CDR2 YYNGEE come from the germline V gene. The CDR3 length is 16 residues. The V end lost 3 bases, the J end lost 6 bases, and 18 bases lay between the germline ends. The CDR3 spells CASSADAAQVAGELFF. Here the CDR3 DNA reads TGTGCCAGCAGCGCCGACGCCGCGCAGGTGGCCGGGGAGCTGTTTTTT.

The chain recombines TRBV5-5 with TRBJ1-3; tentatively, D is TRBD1 (6 bases). Trimming took 0 bases from V and 0 from J, leaving 10 bases between them. This CDR3 has 16 residues. The germline gives CDR1 SGHKS, CDR2 YYEKEE (reference sequence). The CDR3 protein is CASSLGTAFSGNTIYF. In DNA form, the CDR3 reads TGTGCCAGCAGCTTGGGGACAGCCTTCTCTGGAAACACCATATATTTT.

This sequence joins TRBV19 and TRBJ2-3, with unresolved D. The germline gives CDR1 LNHDA, CDR2 SQIVND (reference sequence). The CDR3 has 15 residues. Trimming cost V 5 bases and J 3 bases, with 15 bases left between them. This chain's CDR3 is CASSRLGTQTDTQYF. As DNA, the CDR3 is TGTGCCAGTAGTCGCCTGGGCACTCAGACAGATACGCAGTATTTT.

With respect to this clone: This sample includes further DNA sequences coding for the same CDR3. This sequence joins TRBV30 and TRBJ1-1; no definite D call. Trimming left V 0 bases short and J 4 bases short, with 9 bases between. Per germline, CDR1 GTSNPN and CDR2 SVGIG (reference sequence). The CDR3 length is 13 residues. In DNA form, the CDR3 reads TGTGCCTGGAGTGTACGAGGAGGCACTGAAGCTTTCTTT. Its protein product is CAWSVRGGTEAFF.

The rearrangement joins TRBV4-3 to TRBJ1-1; 7 nucleotides align to TRBD1. The CDR3 length is 13 residues. The trim removed 2 bases at V and 4 bases at J, leaving 1 base unmatched. Per the germline V gene, CDR1 is LGHNA and CDR2 is YSLEER. DNA for the CDR3: TGCGCCAGCAGCCAACACAGGGGCACTGAAGCTTTCTTT. It yields the protein CASSQHRGTEAFF.

The chain combines TRBV5-1 with TRBJ2-1, with 7 bases fitting TRBD2. The CDR3 sequence is 15 residues long. The V and J ends lost 4 bases and 5 bases, in that order; junction bases with no gene match: 9. Germline V gene lookup returns CDR1 SGHRS and CDR2 YFSETQ. The CDR3 spells CASSLAGVGNNEQFF. DNA of the CDR3: TGCGCCAGCAGCCTCGCGGGGGTGGGAAACAATGAGCAGTTCTTC.

This chain connects TRBV7-2 to TRBJ1-5; D ambiguous. Trimming removed 2 bases at V and 7 bases at J, with 15 bases between. In germline, CDR1 is SGHTA, CDR2 FQGNSA. CDR3 length equals 15 residues. Here the CDR3 DNA reads TGTGCCAGCAGCTTACGTTTCGAAGCCCGCCAGCCCCAGCATTTT. It encodes CASSLRFEARQPQHF.

This chain's CDR3 is CASSRDRAVGGRSNQPQHF. The CDR3 coding sequence is TGTGCCAGCAGCCGGGACAGGGCGGTCGGTGGGCGTAGCAATCAGCCCCAGCATTTT. The V call is TRBV6-2 or TRBV6-3, the J call TRBJ1-5; 9 nucleotides match TRBD1. V trimming: 6 bases; J trimming: 0 bases; junction bases outside the gene matches: 15. The CDR3 is 19 residues long. The germline gives CDR1 MNHEY, CDR2 SVGEGT.

This clone was found once. The V and J genes are TRBV5-1 and TRBJ2-1, with D possibly being TRBD2 (6 bases). The CDR3 is 15 residues long. From germline, CDR1 is SGHRS and CDR2 YFSETQ. Trimming removed 0 bases from V and 3 bases from J, with 10 bases in between. The CDR3 DNA follows: TGCGCCAGCAGCTTGGTAACTAGCAGCTACAATGAGCAGTTCTTC. Protein sequence: CASSLVTSSYNEQFF.

The chain employs TRBV6-2 or TRBV6-3 and TRBJ1-2, with no clear D. The CDR3 sequence is 14 residues long. Germline CDR1 MNHEY, CDR2 SVGEGT. The V end was cut by 5 bases, the J end by 3 bases, with 13 bases between. The CDR3 region is CASSASGLHYGYTF. The CDR3 nucleotides are TGTGCCAGCAGTGCGTCTGGACTTCACTATGGCTACACCTTC.

The chain couples TRBV9 to TRBJ1-2; 7 bases line up with TRBD1. The trim removed 3 bases at V and 4 bases at J, leaving 12 bases unmatched. The length of the CDR3 is 16 residues. Germline V gene lookup returns CDR1 SGDLS and CDR2 YYNGEE. The DNA for the CDR3 is TGTGCCAGCAGCGCCACACGAACTGGACAGGTCTATGGCTACACCTTC. This sequence encodes CASSATRTGQVYGYTF.

The chain employs TRBV27 and TRBJ2-1, with 7 bases identical to TRBD2. V lost 4 bases and J lost 10; bases outside the gene matches: 13. The CDR3 spans 15 residues. Germline V gene sequence: CDR1 MNHEY, CDR2 SMNVEV (reference sequence). The CDR3 DNA reads TGTGCCAGCAGTTCCCTCCTGACGGGGGGAGGGGAGCAGTTCTTC. Residues: CASSSLLTGGGEQFF.

This clone occurred once. The V call is TRBV29-1, the J call TRBJ1-1; 8 bases are a match to TRBD1. Germline loops: CDR1 SQVTM, CDR2 ANQGSEA. Losses at the gene ends were 2 bases for V and 4 bases for J; bases not matched to a gene: 0. This CDR3 region has 12 residues. The chain's CDR3 is CSVETGGTEAFF. The CDR3 DNA reads as TGCAGCGTTGAAACAGGGGGCACTGAAGCTTTCTTT.

V is TRBV19 and J is TRBJ1-6, with TRBD1 matching 12 bases. Germline V gene sequence: CDR1 LNHDA, CDR2 SQIVND (reference sequence). V was pared by 5 bases and J by 9 bases, with 8 bases of the junction left unmatched. The CDR3 contains 16 residues. The CDR3 loop reads CASSSGTGGLGSPLHF. CDR3 sequence (DNA): TGTGCCAGTAGTTCCGGGACAGGGGGCTTAGGTTCACCCCTCCACTTT.

The V call is TRBV5-1, the J call TRBJ2-7; D remains unclear. Trimming removed 1 base at V and 1 base at J, with 6 bases between. Germline CDR1 reads SGHRS; CDR2 reads YFSETQ. CDR3 length equals 13 residues. CDR3 residues: CASSLQQSYEQYF. The CDR3 nucleotides read TGCGCCAGCAGCTTGCAACAGTCCTACGAGCAGTACTTC.

This clone was seen more than once but under ten times. The gene calls are TRBV7-3 and TRBJ1-6; TRBD1 matches at 7 bases. Germline lookup yields CDR1 SGHTA and CDR2 FQGTGA. The V segment lost 5 bases and the J segment 7 bases; nucleotides outside the gene matches: 5. CDR3 size: 14 residues. The CDR3 is CASSQGTENSPLHF. The CDR3 DNA sequence: TGTGCCAGCAGCCAAGGGACAGAGAATTCACCCCTCCACTTT.

CDR3 nucleotide sequence: TGTGCCATCAGTGAGTCCCGGTCGGGGGGGCCAGATACGCAGTATTTT. Translated: CAISESRSGGPDTQYF. This rearrangement joins TRBV10-3 to TRBJ2-3; TRBD2 agrees at 8 bases. The CDR3 totals 16 residues. In germline, CDR1 is ENHRY, CDR2 SYGVKD. V lost 0 bases and J lost 4; bases outside the gene matches: 6.

This sequence joins TRBV5-4 and TRBJ2-1; 9 nucleotides agree with TRBD2. V dropped 0 bases and J dropped 7; count of bases not matched to a gene: 8. Germline V gives CDR1 SGHNT, CDR2 YYREEE (reference sequence). The CDR3 is 16 amino acids. This CDR3 is CASSLAGIAGVNEQFF. CDR3 nucleotides: TGTGCCAGCAGCTTGGCCGGAATAGCGGGAGTGAATGAGCAGTTCTTC.

J is TRBJ2-4 and V is TRBV27, with TRBD1 matching over 8 bases. The CDR3 length is 14 residues. The ends lost 3 bases at V and 8 bases at J; junction bases unmatched: 6. Germline V gene data show CDR1 as MNHEY and CDR2 as SMNVEV (reference sequence). The DNA for the CDR3 is TGTGCCAGCAGTTTTGGACAGGGTTTGGACATTCAGTACTTC. Protein sequence: CASSFGQGLDIQYF.

The chain combines TRBV3-1 (or the pseudogene TRBV3-2) with TRBJ2-1; 8 bases align to TRBD2. Losses at the gene ends were 1 base for V and 4 bases for J; bases not matched to a gene: 3. The germline CDR1 and CDR2 sequences are LGHDT and YNNKEL (reference sequence). CDR3 size: 15 residues. The CDR3 here is CASSQVPSGYNEQFF. CDR3 DNA: TGTGCCAGCAGCCAAGTGCCTAGCGGGTACAATGAGCAGTTCTTC.

The V gene is TRBV3-1 (or the pseudogene TRBV3-2), the J gene TRBJ2-4; a weak D match, TRBD1 (5 bases). V lost 4 bases and J 0 bases, leaving 19 bases between the germline ends. From germline, CDR1 is LGHDT and CDR2 YNNKEL (reference sequence). This CDR3 region has 18 residues. CDR3 amino acids: CASSPIWGFGLAKNIQYF. The DNA of the CDR3 is TGTGCCAGCAGCCCTATTTGGGGCTTCGGGCTAGCCAAAAACATTCAGTACTTC.

This chain joins TRBV6-6 and TRBJ1-2, with D perhaps matching TRBD1 (6 bases). The CDR3 is 14 residues long. With 4 bases removed from V and 5 bases from J, the gap between germline ends came to 14 bases. The germline V gene encodes CDR1 MNHNY and CDR2 SVGAGI (reference sequence). For the CDR3, the DNA is TGTGCCAGCAGTTTTTACAGGGTGGATTATGGCTACACCTTC. As protein: CASSFYRVDYGYTF.

The V call is TRBV7-3, the J call TRBJ1-1, with D possibly matching TRBD1 (5 bases). CDR3 size: 13 residues. V lost 3 bases and J 5 bases, leaving 10 bases between the germline ends. CDR1 and CDR2 (germline): SGHTA, FQGTGA. Here the CDR3 DNA reads TGTGCCAGCAGCTTGTCCCGGGGGACTGAAGCTTTCTTT. Translated, it gives CASSLSRGTEAFF.

This clone has only a few counts. The chain carries TRBV15 and TRBJ2-6; the match to TRBD2 covers 7 bases. The J segment lost 0 bases and the V segment lost 2 bases, leaving 10 bases of the junction unmatched. The CDR3 totals 19 residues. Germline CDR1 LNHNV, CDR2 YYDKDF (reference sequence). The CDR3 nucleotides are TGTGCCACCAGCAGATGGGGGAGGGCCAAAATCTCTGGGGCCAACGTCCTGACTTTC. As protein: CATSRWGRAKISGANVLTF. The full variable domain, in which reference TRBV15 and TRBJ2-6 provide the parts outside the CDR3, is DAMVIQNPRYQVTQFGKPVTLSCSQTLNHNVMYWYQQKSSQAPKLLFHYYDKDFNNEADTPDNFQSRRPNTSFCFLDIRSPGLGDTAMYLCATSRWGRAKISGANVLTFGAGSRLTVL.

The gene calls are TRBV7-9 and TRBJ1-2; 8 bases line up with TRBD1. The CDR3 has 15 residues. The V gene's germline CDR1 is SEHNR and CDR2 FQNEAQ (reference sequence). V lost 5 bases and J lost 8; bases outside the gene matches: 13. Here the CDR3 DNA reads TGTGCCAGCAGCGCGCCGGGACAGGTTTCTTTGGGCTACACCTTC. Protein product: CASSAPGQVSLGYTF.

V and J are TRBV5-1 and TRBJ2-5; 9 positions match TRBD2. CDR3 length: 16 residues. Trimming took 3 bases from V and 5 from J; bases not matched to a gene: 11. Germline V gene data show CDR1 as SGHRS and CDR2 as YFSETQ. The DNA for the CDR3 is TGCGCCAGCAGCTCAGCCCCCGGGACTAGCCTTGAGACCCAGTACTTC. It is translated as CASSSAPGTSLETQYF.